The clone carrying this TCR beta chain was seen at least ten times. This entry belongs to a study of blood T cells in healthy people across ages. Combining a sample-barcoded 5' primer with a J-beta primer mix, a second PCR ran for 7 to 11 cycles. TCRdb reanalysed the 5' RACE reads using MiXCR and keeps one entry per CDR3 protein. The table has some 800,000 distinct CDR3 sequences, approximately 48% seen once. The germline V gene encodes CDR1 MGHDK and CDR2 SYGVNS. CDR3 length: 12 amino acids. Trimming cost V 1 base and J 4 bases, with 5 bases left between them. The receptor was derived from a man aged 60-69 years in good health. This chain links TRBV25-1 with TRBJ2-7; D is unresolved. Sequenced material: blood. CDR3 DNA: TGTGCCAGCAGTGAATTGGGATACGAGCAGTACTTC. Translated, it gives CASSELGYEQYF.